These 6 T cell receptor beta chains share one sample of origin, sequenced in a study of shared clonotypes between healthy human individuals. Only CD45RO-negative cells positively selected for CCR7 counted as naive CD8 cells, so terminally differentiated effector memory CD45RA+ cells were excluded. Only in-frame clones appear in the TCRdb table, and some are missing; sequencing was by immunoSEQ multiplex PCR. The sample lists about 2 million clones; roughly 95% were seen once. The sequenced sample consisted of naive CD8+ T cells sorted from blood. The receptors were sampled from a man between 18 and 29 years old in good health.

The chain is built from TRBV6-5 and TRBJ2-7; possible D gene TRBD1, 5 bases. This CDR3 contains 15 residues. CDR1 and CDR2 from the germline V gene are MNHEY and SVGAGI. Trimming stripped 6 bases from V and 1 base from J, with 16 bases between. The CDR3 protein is CASSQGLAQSYEQYF. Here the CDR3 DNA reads TGTGCCAGCAGCCAGGGATTGGCCCAATCCTACGAGCAGTACTTC.

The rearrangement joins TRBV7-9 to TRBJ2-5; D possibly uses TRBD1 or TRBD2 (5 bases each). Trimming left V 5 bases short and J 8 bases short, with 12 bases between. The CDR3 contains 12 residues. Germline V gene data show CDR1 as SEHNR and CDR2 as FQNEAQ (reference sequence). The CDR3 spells CASSGTAETQYF. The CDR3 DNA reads TGTGCCAGCAGCGGGACGGCCGAAACCCAGTACTTC.

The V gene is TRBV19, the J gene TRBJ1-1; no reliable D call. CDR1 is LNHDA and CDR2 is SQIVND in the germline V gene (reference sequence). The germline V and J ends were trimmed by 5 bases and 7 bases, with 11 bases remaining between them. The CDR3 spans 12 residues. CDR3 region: CASSVPGLEAFF. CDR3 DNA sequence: TGTGCCAGTAGTGTTCCCGGACTTGAAGCTTTCTTT.

The CDR3 DNA follows: TGTGCCGGTAAAGACAGGGAAGGAGGACAAGAGACCCAGTACTTC. Amino acid sequence: CAGKDREGGQETQYF. The chain links TRBV7-9 to TRBJ2-5; 7 positions match TRBD1. Germline V CDR1 and CDR2: SEHNR, FQNEAQ (reference sequence). After removal of 11 bases from V and 2 bases from J, the junction contained 14 bases not matched to a gene. The CDR3 is 15 amino acids.

Written as DNA, the CDR3 is TGTGCCAGCAGAGCTAATGAAAAACTGTTTTTT. It specifies CASRANEKLFF. The V and J genes are TRBV6-1 and TRBJ1-4; D remains ambiguous. This CDR3 has 11 amino acids. CDR1 and CDR2 from the germline V gene are MNHNS and SASEGT. V dropped 6 bases and J dropped 3 bases, with 2 bases sitting between them.

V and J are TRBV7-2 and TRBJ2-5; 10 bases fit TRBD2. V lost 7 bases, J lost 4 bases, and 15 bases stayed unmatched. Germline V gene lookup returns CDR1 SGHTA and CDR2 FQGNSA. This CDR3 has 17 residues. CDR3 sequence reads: CASTPGAVAGGRETQYF. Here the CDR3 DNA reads TGTGCCAGCACCCCAGGGGCGGTAGCGGGGGGTCGAGAGACCCAGTACTTC.